This T cell receptor (beta chain) is from a study of blood T cell repertoires in COVID-19 (dated by TCRdb to about 2020). Notes on the research overall: Samples covering the acute and convalescent phases of COVID-19 were provided by collaborators in the United States, Italy and Spain. Where available, HLA class I and class II types were taken from metadata supplied by the sample provider and were not determined by assay-based typing. The material from the prospective study consisted of cDNA or gDNA derived from T cells, B-cell-depleted T cells, or PBMCs. Subjects who had been exposed to COVID-19, were actively infected with it, or had recovered from it provided the deeply sampled blood TCRbeta repertoires that made up the dataset. A freely available public database, intended as a resource for researchers studying the immune response to SARS-CoV-2, is where the repertoires were released. The samples were drawn from the first 160 participants of the ongoing ImmuneRACE study and from 950 to 1,500 subjects provided by 6 global collaborators. A de-identified subject ID, COVID-19 status, age in years and sex were almost always included in the sample metadata.

Overall results and qualifications from the work: The quantity of clinical and demographic metadata differed by source and by participant and was supplied without curation.

Participants in the prospective study were aged roughly 18 to 89 years, lived in 20 to 30 United States geographic areas, and enrolled through a virtual design. To assign participants to cohorts, the prospective study relied on clinical history that participants themselves reported in a screening survey and a study questionnaire. In the prospective study, mobile phlebotomists collected whole blood, serum and a nasopharyngeal or oropharyngeal swab from each participant. Participants in the prospective study had the option to provide additional blood draws and questionnaires over a 2-month period. Before DNA extraction, blood samples from the prospective study were shipped at room temperature or frozen. The immunoSEQ Assay, a bias-controlled multiplex PCR, was used to amplify TCRbeta CDR3 regions from genomic DNA. The authors' pipeline ran thus. The number of nucleated cells in each sample was estimated by amplification of reference gene primers within the assay. Sequence reads were collapsed and filtered to measure the absolute abundance of every unique TCRbeta CDR3 rearrangement. Productive Simpson clonality was computed per sample as the square root of Simpson's diversity index over productive rearrangements. What TCRdb holds here is the immuneACCESS table cut down to in-frame rearrangements. Part of the clones is not present; checked against another copy, under half of the missing clones reflect an unresolved V gene, and the others are unexplained. Clone size and the V and J calls come from that table; the DNA yielded D and trimming. In this sample the table shows around 220,000 clones, 70% to 90% of which occur a single time. Jointly, the top ten make up 6% to 7.5% of the sample.

The germline V gene (reference sequence) sets CDR1 to LNHDA and CDR2 to SQIVND. V and J lose 7 bases and 4 bases, and a span of 13 bases separates them. There are 13 amino acids in the CDR3, from cysteine to phenylalanine inclusive. The read is trimmed to its CDR3 DNA, 39 bases read in frame from base 1. A remark on this clone: It has no known antigen specificity. Per-base qualities were not stored, and no clone one base away is much larger.

The rearranged segments are TRBV19 and TRBJ1-1; TRBD1 is possibly the D segment (5 matching bases). The sequence was collected from a woman aged 40 to 49 with acute COVID-19. The sample was PBMCs or T cells enriched from blood (not recorded which). The DNA sequence reads TGTGCCAGTAACCCCGGGGGGATCACTGAAGCTTTCTTT. Translated, it reads CASNPGGITEAFF.